The rows below give T cell receptor beta chains drawn from one sample of a study of CD8+ T cells in alopecia areata. The repertoire was sequenced with immunoSEQ multiplex PCR; TCRdb's copy has only in-frame clones and lacks some. The data hold about 74,000 clones, with approximately 30% observed a single time. The sample in question was CD8+ T cells sorted from blood, obtained at week 4, from a patient treated with tofacitinib. Every receptor here comes from a human donor with alopecia areata. CDR3s include the opening cysteine and the closing phenylalanine or tryptophan. A D gene is named only where the DNA matches it firmly. A row's size may be missing; if present it is once, few, many or a size class.

d_call clone_size j_call v_call cdr3_aa cdr3_nt
. once TRBJ1-2 TRBV5-1 CASSLPTSGGGYTF TGCGCCAGCAGCTTGCCAACATCCGGCGGTGGCTACACCTTC
. . TRBJ1-2 TRBV30 CTTGAGGNYGYTF TGCACAACCGGGGCCGGCGGAAACTATGGCTACACCTTC
. few TRBJ1-2 TRBV29-1 CSVGGPAQQTYGYTF TGCAGCGTTGGGGGACCAGCCCAACAGACCTATGGCTACACCTTC
. . TRBJ2-7 TRBV7-2 CASSLAGNYEQYF TGTGCCAGCAGCTTAGCGGGAAACTACGAGCAGTACTTC
TRBD1 . TRBJ2-5 TRBV4-1 CASSPRQGWYQETQYF TGCGCCAGCAGCCCCCGACAGGGCTGGTACCAAGAGACCCAGTACTTC
. . TRBJ2-3 TRBV29-1 CSVGSGVARTDTQYF TGCAGCGTTGGATCAGGAGTGGCGCGCACAGATACGCAGTATTTT
TRBD2 . TRBJ2-2 TRBV29-1 CSVEPSTSGAGELFF TGCAGCGTTGAACCTTCCACTAGCGGGGCCGGGGAGCTGTTTTTT
. few TRBJ1-1 TRBV5-1 CASSLGGGTLNTEAFF TGCGCCAGCAGCTTGGGGGGTGGAACCTTGAACACTGAAGCTTTCTTT
. . TRBJ1-5 TRBV10-2 CASSRQVNQPQHF TGCGCCAGCAGTCGACAGGTCAATCAGCCCCAGCATTTT
. few TRBJ1-5 TRBV6-1 CASSEGRVRNQPQHF TGTGCCAGCAGTGAGGGCAGGGTTAGAAATCAGCCCCAGCATTTT
TRBD2 . TRBJ2-2 TRBV19 CASSIGRLAVTGELFF TGTGCCAGTAGTATAGGTAGACTAGCGGTTACCGGGGAGCTGTTTTTT
. . TRBJ1-1 TRBV30 CAWSQGDTEAFF TGTGCCTGGAGTCAGGGAGACACTGAAGCTTTCTTT
TRBD1 . TRBJ1-5 TRBV27 CASSLTGGGGNQPQHF TGTGCCAGCAGCCTTACAGGGGGGGGAGGCAATCAGCCCCAGCATTTT
. few TRBJ2-5 TRBV18 CASSPDSTQETQYF TGTGCCAGCTCACCCGACAGTACCCAAGAGACCCAGTACTTC
. few TRBJ2-1 TRBV19 CASSPGLSYNEQFF TGTGCCAGTAGCCCGGGGTTATCGTACAATGAGCAGTTCTTC